These 19 T cell receptor beta chains came from one sample sequenced in a study of PD-1 blockade in classical Hodgkin lymphoma. After autologous stem cell transplantation all patients relapsed, and prior brentuximab vedotin exposure differed between cohorts. Produced via immunoSEQ multiplex PCR; TCRdb's table is partial and in-frame only. The table includes some 41,000 clones, about three quarters detected once. The input for sequencing was peripheral blood mononuclear cells (PBMCs), taken at baseline. The receptors originated from a human donor with classical Hodgkin lymphoma.

V is TRBV11-2 and J is TRBJ2-7, with a possible D match to TRBD2 (5 bases). The CDR3 is 16 amino acids. CDR1 and CDR2 (germline): SGHAT, FQNNGV. Trimming shortened V by 5 bases and J by 1 base, and 18 bases separated the two germline ends. CDR3 nucleotide sequence: TGTGCCAGCAGCCTTAACGAGGGAGCTAGGTCCTACGAGCAGTACTTC. Translating it yields CASSLNEGARSYEQYF.

The chain links TRBV27 to TRBJ2-7, with D maybe TRBD1 (6 bases). Per the germline V gene, CDR1 is MNHEY and CDR2 is SMNVEV (reference sequence). The germline V and J ends were trimmed by 3 bases and 2 bases, with 20 bases remaining between them. This CDR3 has 17 residues. In DNA form, the CDR3 reads TGTGCCAGCAGTTTCCACCCCCTGGACAGTGGCGCCTACGAGCAGTACTTC. Translating it yields CASSFHPLDSGAYEQYF.

The genes are TRBV4-1 and TRBJ2-7, with D perhaps being TRBD1 or TRBD2 (6 bases each). CDR1 and CDR2 from the germline V gene are MGHRA and YSYEKL. The CDR3 runs to 15 residues. Between the trimmed V and J ends, which lost 4 bases and 6 bases, there was a span of 19 bases. In nucleotides, the CDR3 is TGCGCCAGCAGCCTTCGGGGGCAAGGCGTTCGCGAGCAGTACTTC. This sequence encodes CASSLRGQGVREQYF.

This clone was seen more than once but under ten times. V usage is TRBV27 and J usage is TRBJ2-7, with D possibly being TRBD1 (6 bases). In germline, CDR1 is MNHEY, CDR2 SMNVEV (reference sequence). CDR3 length: 15 residues. Trimming took off 4 bases at V and 4 bases at J, with 17 bases between the two ends. The CDR3 DNA sequence: TGTGCCAGCAGTTCCCTCATACAGGGTAGTTACGAGCAGTACTTC. Translated, it gives CASSSLIQGSYEQYF.

This chain uses TRBV6-1 with TRBJ2-7, with D unclear. Germline V gene data show CDR1 as MNHNS and CDR2 as SASEGT. The CDR3 covers 15 residues. V was clipped by 2 bases and J by 0 bases, with 11 bases between them. CDR3 DNA sequence: TGTGCCAGCAGTGAATACAAGTGGGACTCCTACGAGCAGTACTTC. It specifies CASSEYKWDSYEQYF.

This chain joins TRBV7-2 and TRBJ2-1; 7 nucleotides match TRBD2. The CDR3 runs 15 residues. CDR1 and CDR2 (germline): SGHTA, FQGNSA. V dropped 3 bases and J dropped 3; count of bases not matched to a gene: 5. CDR3 protein: CASSFGTTLYNEQFF. DNA of the CDR3: TGTGCCAGCAGCTTCGGGACTACCCTCTACAATGAGCAGTTCTTC.

This chain connects TRBV9 to TRBJ2-3; the match to TRBD1 covers 8 bases. Per the germline V gene, CDR1 is SGDLS and CDR2 is YYNGEE. The CDR3 consists of 16 residues. V lost 4 bases and J lost 3; bases outside the gene matches: 10. CDR3 in DNA: TGTGCCAGCAGCCTCGGGACAGGAGGGTTGACAGATACGCAGTATTTT. Its protein product is CASSLGTGGLTDTQYF. Based on the CDR3 plus reference TRBV9 and TRBJ2-3, the full variable domain is DSGVTQTPKHLITATGQRVTLRCSPRSGDLSVYWYQQSLDQGLQFLIQYYNGEERAKGNILERFSAQQFPDLHSELNLSSLELGDSALYFCASSLGTGGLTDTQYFGPGTRLTVL.

The gene calls are TRBV6-1 and TRBJ1-1, with TRBD1 as a possible D gene (5 bases). The V and J ends lost 4 bases and 4 bases respectively, with 13 bases between them. Per the germline V gene, CDR1 is MNHNS and CDR2 is SASEGT. This CDR3 region has 14 residues. The CDR3 DNA is TGTGCCAGCAGTGTTTGGGGGTTGGTCACTGAAGCTTTCTTT. As protein: CASSVWGLVTEAFF.

The J gene is TRBJ2-1, the V gene TRBV5-1; D gene unclear. Trimming removed 0 bases at V and 4 bases at J, with 8 bases between. CDR1 SGHRS and CDR2 YFSETQ come from the germline V gene. The CDR3 has 14 amino acids. CDR3 coding DNA: TGCGCCAGCAGCTTGGCAACTGCTTACAATGAGCAGTTCTTC. Encoded protein: CASSLATAYNEQFF.

This chain uses TRBV7-9 with TRBJ2-3, with D possibly being TRBD2 (7 bases). The ends were cut back, 7 bases at V and 4 bases at J, with 15 bases in the middle. The CDR3 spans 14 residues. In germline, CDR1 is SEHNR, CDR2 FQNEAQ (reference sequence). CDR3 protein: CASTLGGAADTQYF. CDR3 nucleotides: TGTGCCAGCACCCTAGGGGGGGCGGCAGATACGCAGTATTTT.

This clone was detected only a few times. This chain uses TRBV18 with TRBJ2-7; possible D gene TRBD2, 6 bases. CDR1 is KGHSH and CDR2 is LQKENI in the germline V gene. Trimming removed 0 bases from V and 7 bases from J, with 7 bases in between. This CDR3 region has 12 residues. The CDR3 DNA follows: TGTGCCAGCTCACCACCAGGGAGGGAGCAGTACTTC. This codes for CASSPPGREQYF.

This clone was found a few times. The CDR3 region is CASSPLAAYNEQFF. Written as DNA, the CDR3 is TGTGCCAGCTCACCACTTGCGGCCTACAATGAGCAGTTCTTC. The rearrangement uses TRBV18 and TRBJ2-1; D gene unclear. Between the trimmed V and J ends, which lost 1 base and 2 bases, there was a span of 6 bases. Germline assignment: CDR1 KGHSH and CDR2 LQKENI. CDR3 length equals 14 residues.

The genes are TRBV27 and TRBJ2-5, with TRBD2 matching 10 bases. CDR3 length: 15 amino acids. V shed 5 bases, J shed 3 bases, and the junction held 6 bases outside the gene matches. Germline values: CDR1 MNHEY, CDR2 SMNVEV (reference sequence). The CDR3 reads CASSPGLAVKETQYF. For the CDR3, the DNA is TGTGCCAGCAGTCCCGGACTAGCGGTAAAAGAGACCCAGTACTTC.

The V gene is TRBV7-9, the J gene TRBJ2-7, with TRBD2 matching 8 bases. This CDR3 is built from 15 residues. The V segment lost 6 bases and the J segment 3 bases; nucleotides outside the gene matches: 10. Germline loops: CDR1 SEHNR, CDR2 FQNEAQ (reference sequence). CDR3 nucleotide sequence: TGTGCCAGCAGGGACCGGACGGGAGGGGACTACGAGCAGTACTTC. Protein: CASRDRTGGDYEQYF.

The chain is built from TRBV27 and TRBJ2-1, with TRBD2 matching over 10 bases. The CDR3 contains 15 residues. CDR1 is MNHEY, CDR2 SMNVEV, per germline (reference sequence). The trim removed 1 base at V and 8 bases at J, leaving 5 bases unmatched. CDR3 sequence (DNA): TGTGCCAGCAGTTTATTAGCTAGCGGGAGTTATGAGCAGTTCTTC. It yields the protein CASSLLASGSYEQFF.

The J gene is TRBJ1-2, the V gene TRBV4-3; 8 nucleotides match TRBD1. CDR1 and CDR2 (germline): LGHNA, YSLEER. V was clipped by 4 bases and J by 4 bases; unmatched bases: 2. The CDR3 totals 13 residues. The CDR3 loop reads CASSRGQGYGYTF. The CDR3 coding sequence is TGCGCCAGCAGCCGTGGACAGGGCTATGGCTACACCTTC.

This clone appeared once. The V call is TRBV6-5, the J call TRBJ2-7; no definite D call. Trimming shortened V by 2 bases and J by 3 bases, and 11 bases separated the two germline ends. CDR3 size: 14 residues. CDR1 is MNHEY and CDR2 is SVGAGI in the germline V gene. The CDR3 here is CASSYRAKVYEQYF. CDR3 in DNA: TGTGCCAGCAGTTACCGGGCCAAGGTCTACGAGCAGTACTTC.

The V call is TRBV4-3, the J call TRBJ2-1, with no clear D. CDR3 length equals 15 residues. V lost 3 bases and J 10 bases, leaving 19 bases between the germline ends. Germline V gene lookup returns CDR1 LGHNA and CDR2 YSLEER. CDR3 sequence (DNA): TGCGCCAGCAGCCAGAACGGCGGTAGGGCCCGGGAGCAGTTCTTC. Its translation is CASSQNGGRAREQFF.

This chain links TRBV5-1 with TRBJ1-1; TRBD1 might be the D (5 bases). Trimming left V 0 bases short and J 3 bases short, with 12 bases between. Germline CDR1 is SGHRS and CDR2 is YFSETQ. There are 15 residues in the CDR3. This CDR3 is CASSLGGTADTEAFF. The DNA for the CDR3 is TGCGCCAGCAGCTTGGGGGGGACCGCGGACACTGAAGCTTTCTTT. Full variable domain (rest looked up from reference TRBV5-1 and TRBJ1-1): KAGVTQTPRYLIKTRGQQVTLSCSPISGHRSVSWYQQTPGQGLQFLFEYFSETQRNKGNFPGRFSGRQFSNSRSEMNVSTLELGDSALYLCASSLGGTADTEAFFGQGTRLTVV.